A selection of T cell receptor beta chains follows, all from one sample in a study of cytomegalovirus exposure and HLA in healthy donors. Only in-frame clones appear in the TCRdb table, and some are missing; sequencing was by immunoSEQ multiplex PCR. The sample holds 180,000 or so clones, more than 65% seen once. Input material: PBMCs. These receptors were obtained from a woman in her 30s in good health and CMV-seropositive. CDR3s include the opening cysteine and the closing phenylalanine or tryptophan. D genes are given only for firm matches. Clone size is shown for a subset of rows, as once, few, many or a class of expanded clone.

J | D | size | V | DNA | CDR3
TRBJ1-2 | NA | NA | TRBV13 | TGTGCCAGCAGCTTAGTGCGGGACTCCAACTATGGCTACACCTTC | CASSLVRDSNYGYTF
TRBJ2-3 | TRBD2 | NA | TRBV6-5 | TGTGCCAGCAGTTCCGCGCGGGGGGAGAGAGATACGCAGTATTTT | CASSSARGERDTQYF
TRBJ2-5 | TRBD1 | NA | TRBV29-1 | TGCAGCGTTCTTGGGACAGAGCGATTTCAAGAGACCCAGTACTTC | CSVLGTERFQETQYF
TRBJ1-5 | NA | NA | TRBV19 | TGTGCCAGTAGTATTAGGAGGACTAATCAGCCCCAGCATTTT | CASSIRRTNQPQHF
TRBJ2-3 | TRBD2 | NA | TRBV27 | TGTGCCAGCAGTTTCGGGGGGGCCACAGATACGCAGTATTTT | CASSFGGATDTQYF
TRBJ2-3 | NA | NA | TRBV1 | TGCACCAGCAGCCAAGATCCGTCCCCGGGGGTTTGCACAGATACGCAGTATTTT | CTSSQDPSPGVCTDTQYF
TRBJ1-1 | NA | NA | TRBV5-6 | TGTGCCAGCAGCTGGGCACCGATGAACACTGAAGCTTTCTTT | CASSWAPMNTEAFF
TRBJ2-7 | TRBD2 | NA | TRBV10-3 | TGTGCCATCAGTGAAGGGCGGGGGAGCTCCTACGAGCAGTACTTC | CAISEGRGSSYEQYF
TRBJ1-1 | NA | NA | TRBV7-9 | TGTGCCAGCAGCTTACAACCGTTTACAGGGAGCTTT | CASSLQPFTGSF
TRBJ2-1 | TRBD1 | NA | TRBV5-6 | TGTGCCAGCAGCTTAGGGACAGGGGGCTACAATGAGCAGTTCTTC | CASSLGTGGYNEQFF
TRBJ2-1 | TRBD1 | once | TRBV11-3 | TGTGCCAGCAGCCCAAGACAGGGCTCCTACAATGAGCAGTTCTTC | CASSPRQGSYNEQFF
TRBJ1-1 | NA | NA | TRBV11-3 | TGTGCCAGCAGCGCGCGACCGGGACATATGAACACTGAAGCTTTCTTT | CASSARPGHMNTEAFF
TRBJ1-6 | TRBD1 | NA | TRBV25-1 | TGTGCCAGCCTTGGACAGGGGGTTTCACCCCTCCACTTT | CASLGQGVSPLHF
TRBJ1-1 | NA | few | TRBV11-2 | TGTGCCAGCAGCCCTTATTACACTGAAGCTTTCTTT | CASSPYYTEAFF
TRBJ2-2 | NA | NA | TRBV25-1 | TGTGCCAGCAGTGGGTCAGGGGCGGGGGAGCTGTTTTTT | CASSGSGAGELFF
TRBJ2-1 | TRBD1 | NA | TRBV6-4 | TGTGCCAGCAGCGCCGGGACAGGGGCTTACAATGAGCAGTTCTTC | CASSAGTGAYNEQFF
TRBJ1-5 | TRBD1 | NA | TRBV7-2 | TGTGCCAGCAGGGAACACAGGGGGCCGCATCAGCCCCAGCATTTT | CASREHRGPHQPQHF
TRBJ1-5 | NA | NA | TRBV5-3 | TGTGCCAGAAGCTTTAGGGGTGGCAATCAGCCCCAGCATTTT | CARSFRGGNQPQHF
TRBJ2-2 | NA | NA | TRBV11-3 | TGTGCCAGCAGCTTTCAGGGCCCGGGGGCCGGGGAGCTGTTTTTT | CASSFQGPGAGELFF
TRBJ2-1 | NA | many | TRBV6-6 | TGTGCCAGCAGTTACTCGTACTATTCTGAGCAGTTCTTC | CASSYSYYSEQFF
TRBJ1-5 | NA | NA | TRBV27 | TGTGCCAGCAGTTTGCTGTTAATTTGGAGTTATAGCAATCAGCCCCAGCATTTT | CASSLLLIWSYSNQPQHF
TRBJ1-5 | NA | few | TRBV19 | TGTGCCAGTAAAACCGAGAATAGCAATCAGCCCCAGCATTTT | CASKTENSNQPQHF
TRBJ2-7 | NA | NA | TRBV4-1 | TGCGCCAGCAGCCGGATACAGGGTGCCGAGCAGTACTTC | CASSRIQGAEQYF
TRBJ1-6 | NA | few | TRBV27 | TGTGCCAGCCGAAAGGAGGGTGCACCCCTCCACTTT | CASRKEGAPLHF
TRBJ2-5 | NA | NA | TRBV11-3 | TGTGCCAGCAGCTTAGCAGATCGTCAAGAGACCCAGTACTTC | CASSLADRQETQYF
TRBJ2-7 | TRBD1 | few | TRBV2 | TGTGCCAGCAGCGACAGGGGGCACGAGCAGTACTTC | CASSDRGHEQYF
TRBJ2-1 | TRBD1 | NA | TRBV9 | TGTGCCAGCAGCGCGGGACAGAATTACAATGAGCAGTTCTTC | CASSAGQNYNEQFF
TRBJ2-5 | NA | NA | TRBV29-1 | TGCAGCATCCCCTCAATTGGGGGCTCGTATCGTAGGGAGACCCAGTACTTC | CSIPSIGGSYRRETQYF
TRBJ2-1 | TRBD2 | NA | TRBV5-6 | TGTGCCAGCAGCCCACTAGCGGGGGGGCTGGGTGAGCAGTTCTTC | CASSPLAGGLGEQFF
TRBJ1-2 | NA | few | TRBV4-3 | TGCGCCAGCAGCCAAGGGCCGGAGAACTATGGCTACACCTTC | CASSQGPENYGYTF
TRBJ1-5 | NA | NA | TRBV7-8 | TGTGCCAGCAGCAGGGGGGGGAGCAATCAGCCCCAGCATTTT | CASSRGGSNQPQHF
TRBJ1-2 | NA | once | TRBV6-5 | TGTGCCAGCGGCCCGAACAGGGCGCTCTATGGCTACACCTTC | CASGPNRALYGYTF
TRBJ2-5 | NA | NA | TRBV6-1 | TGTGCCAGCAGCTTGACAGCCCGGCAAGAGACCCAGTACTTC | CASSLTARQETQYF
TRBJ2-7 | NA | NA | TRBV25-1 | TGTGCCAGCAGTGGCCCTAAAGAGCAGTACTTC | CASSGPKEQYF
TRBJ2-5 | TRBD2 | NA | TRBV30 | TGTGCCTGGAGTGTACGCTGGACTAGCGGGGAGACCCAGTACTTC | CAWSVRWTSGETQYF
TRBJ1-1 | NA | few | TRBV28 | TGTGCCAGCAGTTTTGCGGGGGCCTCTGAAGCTTTCTTT | CASSFAGASEAFF
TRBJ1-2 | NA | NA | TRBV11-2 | TGTGCCAGCAGCCACGGGATCTATTACAGTAACTATGGCTACACCTTC | CASSHGIYYSNYGYTF
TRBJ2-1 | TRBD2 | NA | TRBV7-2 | TGTGCCAGCAGCTTATTTGGGACTAGCGGGGGGGCCTACAATGAGCAGTTCTTC | CASSLFGTSGGAYNEQFF
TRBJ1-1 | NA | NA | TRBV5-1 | TGCGCCAGCAGCTTAGGGGGTCAAGGAGCTTTCTTT | CASSLGGQGAFF
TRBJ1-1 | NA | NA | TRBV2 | TGTGCCAGCAGTGAAGACAGGGTTGCTTTCTTT | CASSEDRVAFF
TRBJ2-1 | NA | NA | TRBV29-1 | TGCAGCGTTGAAGGCGGACGGGGAAGGCAGTTCTTC | CSVEGGRGRQFF
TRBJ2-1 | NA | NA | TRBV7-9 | TGTGCCAGCAGCTTAACAGACAATGAGCAGTTCTTC | CASSLTDNEQFF
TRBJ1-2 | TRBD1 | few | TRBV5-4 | TGTGCCAGCGGCCACAAAACAGGGGGCAACTATGGCTACACCTTC | CASGHKTGGNYGYTF
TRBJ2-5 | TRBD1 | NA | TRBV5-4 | TGTGCCAGCAGCGGGACAGGAGGGAAAGAGACCCAGTACTTC | CASSGTGGKETQYF
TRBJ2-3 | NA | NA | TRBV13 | TGTGCCACCCGGAAGGCGGCGAGAATAACAGATACGCAGTATTTT | CATRKAARITDTQYF
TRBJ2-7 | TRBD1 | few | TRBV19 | TGTGCCAGTTCCCCGGACAGGGGGCTCTACGAGCAGTACTTC | CASSPDRGLYEQYF
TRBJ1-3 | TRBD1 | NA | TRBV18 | TGTGCCAGCTCACCCCGGACAGGGGGGATTGACACCATATATTTT | CASSPRTGGIDTIYF
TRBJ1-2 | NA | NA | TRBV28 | TGTGCCAGCAGTGCCCCCTCGACAGGAATCCATGGCTACACCTTC | CASSAPSTGIHGYTF